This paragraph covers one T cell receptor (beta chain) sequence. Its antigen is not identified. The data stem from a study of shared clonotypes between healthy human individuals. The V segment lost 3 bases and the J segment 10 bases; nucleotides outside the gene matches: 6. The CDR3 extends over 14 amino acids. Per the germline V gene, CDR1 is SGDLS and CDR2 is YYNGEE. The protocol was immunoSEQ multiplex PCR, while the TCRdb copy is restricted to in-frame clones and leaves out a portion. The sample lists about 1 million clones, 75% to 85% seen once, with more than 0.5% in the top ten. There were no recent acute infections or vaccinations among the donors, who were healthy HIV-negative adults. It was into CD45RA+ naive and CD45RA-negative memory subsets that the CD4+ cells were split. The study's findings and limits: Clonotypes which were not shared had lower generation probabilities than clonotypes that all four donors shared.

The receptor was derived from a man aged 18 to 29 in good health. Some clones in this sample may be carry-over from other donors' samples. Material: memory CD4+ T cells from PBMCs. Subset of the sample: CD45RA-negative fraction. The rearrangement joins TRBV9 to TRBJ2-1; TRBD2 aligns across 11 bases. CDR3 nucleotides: TGTGCCAGCAGCGCTTCCGGGACTAGCGGAGAGCAGTTCTTC. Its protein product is CASSASGTSGEQFF.